One and the same sample provided the 18 T cell receptor beta chains below, sequenced in a study of graft-versus-host responses after intestinal transplantation. The method was immunoSEQ multiplex PCR; TCRdb's version includes in-frame clones alone and lacks a portion of them. The repertoire holds about 90,000 clones, with roughly four fifths as singletons. These receptors are not linked to any known antigen. The input for sequencing was unstimulated CD8+ T cells sorted from spleen or lymph node cells, taken before intestinal transplant. These receptors originate from a human donor who received an intestinal transplant.

In this sample, this clone turned up once. This sequence joins TRBV14 and TRBJ2-3; unclear D gene. Germline CDR1 reads SGHDN; CDR2 reads FVKESK. This CDR3 is 14 amino acids long. Deletions cut 0 bases from V and 3 bases from J, with 7 bases between. In DNA form, the CDR3 reads TGTGCCAGCAGCCAAGATGGATGGACAGATACGCAGTATTTT. Protein: CASSQDGWTDTQYF. Supplemented by reference TRBV14 and TRBJ2-3, the full variable domain reads EAGVTQFPSHSVIEKGQTVTLRCDPISGHDNLYWYRRVMGKEIKFLLHFVKESKQDESGMPNNRFLAERTGGTYSTLKVQPAELEDSGVYFCASSQDGWTDTQYFGPGTRLTVL.

This clone has a handful of counts. The gene calls are TRBV6-1 and TRBJ2-7; 9 bases are shared with TRBD2. From germline, CDR1 is MNHNS and CDR2 SASEGT. The ends lost 4 bases at V and 6 bases at J; junction bases unmatched: 10. The CDR3 is made up of 15 amino acids. The CDR3 nucleotides are TGTGCCAGCAGTGCCTCGGGGCTAGCGGGGTCCGAGCAGTACTTC. As protein: CASSASGLAGSEQYF.

The rearrangement uses TRBV4-1 and TRBJ1-3, with a weak D call TRBD1 (6 bases). Germline V lookup: CDR1 MGHRA, CDR2 YSYEKL. With 4 bases removed from V and 0 bases from J, the gap between germline ends came to 19 bases. The CDR3 loop spans 18 amino acids. CDR3 DNA: TGCGCCAGCAGCCGGGCCGGGACACTGTCTCGCTCTGGAAACACCATATATTTT. This sequence encodes CASSRAGTLSRSGNTIYF.

This rearrangement joins TRBV10-1 to TRBJ2-5; 9 bases agree with TRBD1. J gave up 1 base and V 9 bases, and 3 bases lay outside the gene matches. The CDR3 covers 13 residues. Germline-derived CDR1 and CDR2 are WNHNN and SYGVQD (reference sequence). DNA for the CDR3: TGCGCCAGTCCGGGACAGGGCCAAGAGACCCAGTACTTC. It translates to CASPGQGQETQYF.

The chain carries TRBV7-9 and TRBJ2-7; 11 bases line up with TRBD2. This CDR3 has 17 residues. The J segment lost 4 bases and the V segment lost 2 bases, leaving 10 bases of the junction unmatched. Germline CDR1 is SEHNR and CDR2 is FQNEAQ (reference sequence). As DNA, the CDR3 is TGTGCCAGCAGCTTACCCACTAGCGGGAGTAGTGTTTACGAGCAGTACTTC. The encoded protein is CASSLPTSGSSVYEQYF. Full variable domain (rest looked up from reference TRBV7-9 and TRBJ2-7): DTGVSQNPRHKITKRGQNVTFRCDPISEHNRLYWYRQTLGQGPEFLTYFQNEAQLEKSRLLSDRFSAERPKGSFSTLEIQRTEQGDSAMYLCASSLPTSGSSVYEQYFGPGTRLTVT.

The J gene is TRBJ2-1, the V gene TRBV5-8; 7 nucleotides align to TRBD1. CDR3 size: 15 residues. The germline V gene has CDR1 SGHTS and CDR2 YDEGEE. Trimming at V came to 6 bases and at J to 2 bases, leaving 8 bases not matched to a gene. In DNA form, the CDR3 reads TGTGCCAGCAAGGACCGGGACAGAGCCTACAATGAGCAGTTCTTC. It encodes CASKDRDRAYNEQFF. Complete variable domain (other parts from reference TRBV5-8 and TRBJ2-1): EAGVTQSPTHLIKTRGQQATLRCSPISGHTSVYWYQQALGLGLQFLLWYDEGEERNRGNFPPRFSGRQFPNYSSELNVNALELEDSALYLCASKDRDRAYNEQFFGPGTRLTVL.

J is TRBJ2-1 and V is TRBV7-6; 9 positions agree with TRBD1. V lost 4 bases to trimming and J lost 15 bases; unmatched junction nucleotides: 7. The germline gives CDR1 SGHVS, CDR2 FNYEAQ. This CDR3 region has 12 residues. In nucleotides, the CDR3 is TGTGCCAGCAGCTCCCCCACAGGGGGCCCGTTCTTC. Its translation is CASSSPTGGPFF. Combining the CDR3 with reference TRBV7-6 and TRBJ2-1 gives the whole variable domain GAGVSQSPRYKVTKRGQDVALRCDPISGHVSLYWYRQALGQGPEFLTYFNYEAQQDKSGLPNDRFSAERPEGSISTLTIQRTEQRDSAMYRCASSSPTGGPFFGPGTRLTVL.

The V gene is TRBV13, the J gene TRBJ2-7; D may match TRBD1 or TRBD2 (6 bases each). CDR1 is PRHDT, CDR2 FYEKMQ, per germline (reference sequence). This CDR3 contains 15 residues. Trimming stripped 2 bases from V and 2 bases from J, with 13 bases between. The CDR3: CASSLFSGATYEQYF. The DNA for the CDR3 is TGTGCCAGCAGCTTATTCTCGGGGGCTACCTACGAGCAGTACTTC.

This sequence joins TRBV28 and TRBJ2-7; perhaps TRBD1 as D (5 bases). CDR3 length: 15 residues. V lost 2 bases, J lost 2 bases, and 13 bases lay in between. CDR1 MDHEN and CDR2 SYDVKM come from the germline V gene. The chain's CDR3 is CASSLNWQGPYEQYF. CDR3 coding DNA: TGTGCCAGCAGTTTAAATTGGCAGGGCCCCTACGAGCAGTACTTC.

The chain combines TRBV4-2 with TRBJ2-5; D is undetermined. V lost 0 bases to trimming and J lost 4 bases, with 9 bases between them. The germline CDR1 and CDR2 sequences are LGHNA and YNFKEQ. This CDR3 is 14 amino acids long. This CDR3 is CASSQEEDRETQYF. The DNA for the CDR3 is TGTGCCAGCAGCCAAGAGGAAGACCGAGAGACCCAGTACTTC.

This clone showed up just once. The chain is built from TRBV13 and TRBJ1-3; D gene ambiguous. The germline CDR1 and CDR2 sequences are PRHDT and FYEKMQ (reference sequence). This CDR3 spans 15 amino acids. V was trimmed by 5 bases and J by 3 bases, leaving 14 bases between them. In DNA, the CDR3 is TGTGCCAGCAGCCCCCTCGGATGGCTTGGAAACACCATATATTTT. Protein product: CASSPLGWLGNTIYF.

The rearrangement links TRBV4-1 to TRBJ1-5; a possible D gene is TRBD1 (5 bases). Germline V gene sequence: CDR1 MGHRA, CDR2 YSYEKL. Trimming removed 6 bases at V and 7 bases at J, with 13 bases between. This CDR3 contains 13 residues. CDR3 protein: CASSWGRNQPQHF. As DNA, the CDR3 is TGCGCCAGCAGTTGGGGCAGGAACCAGCCCCAGCATTTT.

V gene TRBV7-6 combines with J gene TRBJ2-1; D could derive from TRBD1 or TRBD2 (5 bases each). The CDR3 is 15 residues long. Germline V gene data show CDR1 as SGHVS and CDR2 as FNYEAQ. Trimming removed 1 base from V and 4 bases from J, with 11 bases in between. The CDR3 loop is CASSLGVREYNEQFF. The CDR3 bases are TGTGCCAGCAGCTTAGGCGTCAGGGAGTACAATGAGCAGTTCTTC.

V gene TRBV5-1 combines with J gene TRBJ1-3, with a tentative D call TRBD1 (5 bases). The CDR3 spans 15 residues. CDR1 SGHRS and CDR2 YFSETQ come from the germline V gene. The V end was cut by 4 bases, the J end by 4 bases, with 15 bases between. CDR3 nucleotide sequence: TGCGCCAGCAGCCCGAATCGGGGGTACGGAAACACCATATATTTT. Translated, it gives CASSPNRGYGNTIYF.

The rearrangement links TRBV6-5 to TRBJ2-5, with TRBD2 matching over 7 bases. V lost 8 bases and J lost 4; bases outside the gene matches: 13. In germline, CDR1 is MNHEY, CDR2 SVGAGI. CDR3 length equals 15 residues. This CDR3 is CASAAFGGRGETQYF. The CDR3 nucleotides are TGTGCCAGCGCCGCCTTTGGCGGGAGAGGAGAGACCCAGTACTTC.

This clone was seen more than once but under ten times. Other nucleotide sequences from this sample produce the same CDR3. The chain is built from TRBV6-5 and TRBJ1-5, with 8 bases that match TRBD1. The germline gives CDR1 MNHEY, CDR2 SVGAGI. V gave up 6 bases and J gave up 4 bases; unmatched junction bases: 8. This CDR3 is 15 amino acids long. The CDR3 protein is CASSPTGAGNQPQHF. The CDR3 region has the DNA TGTGCCAGCAGCCCGACAGGGGCGGGAAATCAGCCCCAGCATTTT.

The rearrangement joins TRBV7-6 to TRBJ1-1; D gene ambiguous. Germline loops: CDR1 SGHVS, CDR2 FNYEAQ. The CDR3 length is 15 residues. V gave up 1 base and J gave up 4 bases, with 13 bases separating them. The CDR3 DNA follows: TGTGCCAGCAGCTTAGAGGGCGTAGCGGGCACTGAAGCTTTCTTT. This codes for CASSLEGVAGTEAFF.

Remarks on this clone: Within the sample, other DNA sequences also encode this same CDR3. The rearrangement uses TRBV5-1 and TRBJ2-6; tentatively, D is TRBD1 or TRBD2 (6 bases each). Per germline, CDR1 SGHRS and CDR2 YFSETQ. The CDR3 contains 16 residues. The V end was cut by 0 bases, the J end by 4 bases, with 11 bases between. CDR3: CASSLGRGQGANVLTF. In DNA, the CDR3 is TGCGCCAGCAGCTTGGGTCGGGGGCAAGGGGCCAACGTCCTGACTTTC.